What follows is one TCR beta chain and its context. Its cognate antigen is unknown. This sample was taken from a study of response to subunit inactivated influenza vaccine. TCRdb reprocessed the RT-PCR reads via MiXCR and lists one record per CDR3 protein. The table has some 500,000 distinct CDR3 sequences, over 10% seen once; the top ten hold less than 15%. The J segment lost 6 bases and the V segment lost 6 bases, leaving 5 bases of the junction unmatched. Germline CDR1 reads SGHTA; CDR2 reads FQGNSA. The CDR3 length is 14 residues. Study outcomes and limitations: New T cells are recruited in small numbers by each seasonal influenza vaccination, according to the authors' suggestion.

This material consisted of PBMCs from blood, taken roughly 6 weeks after vaccination. The origin of this receptor is a man aged 50 or older who received an inactivated influenza vaccine. The genes are TRBV7-2 and TRBJ1-3; the match to TRBD1 covers 10 bases. CDR3 in amino acids: CASRTGTGENTIYF. The CDR3 nucleotides read TGTGCCAGCAGGACCGGGACAGGGGAAAACACCATATATTTT.